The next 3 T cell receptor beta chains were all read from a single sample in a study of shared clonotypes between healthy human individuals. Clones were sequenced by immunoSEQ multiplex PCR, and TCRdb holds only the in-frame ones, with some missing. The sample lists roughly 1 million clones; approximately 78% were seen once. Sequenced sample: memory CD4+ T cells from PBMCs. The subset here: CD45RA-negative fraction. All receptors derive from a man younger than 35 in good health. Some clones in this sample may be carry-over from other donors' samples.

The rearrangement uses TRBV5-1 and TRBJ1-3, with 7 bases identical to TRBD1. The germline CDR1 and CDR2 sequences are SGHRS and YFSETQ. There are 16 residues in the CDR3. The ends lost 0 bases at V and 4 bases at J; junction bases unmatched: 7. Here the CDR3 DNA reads TGCGCCAGCAGCTTGGATGGGACAGTTGGAGGAAACACCATATATTTT. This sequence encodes CASSLDGTVGGNTIYF.

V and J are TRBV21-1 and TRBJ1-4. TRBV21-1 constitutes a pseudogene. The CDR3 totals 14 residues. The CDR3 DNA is TGTGCCAGCAGCAAACCTGGGATGGAAGAAAAACTGTTTTTT. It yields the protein CASSKPGMEEKLFF.

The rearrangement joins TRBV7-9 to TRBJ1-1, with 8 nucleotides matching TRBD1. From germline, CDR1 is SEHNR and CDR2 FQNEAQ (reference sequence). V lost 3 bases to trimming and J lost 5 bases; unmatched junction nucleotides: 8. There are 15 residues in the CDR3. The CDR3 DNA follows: TGTGCCAGCAGCTTTTTAACAGGGGGAGGAACTGAAGCTTTCTTT. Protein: CASSFLTGGGTEAFF. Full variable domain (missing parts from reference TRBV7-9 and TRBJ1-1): DTGVSQNPRHKITKRGQNVTFRCDPISEHNRLYWYRQTLGQGPEFLTYFQNEAQLEKSRLLSDRFSAERPKGSFSTLEIQRTEQGDSAMYLCASSFLTGGGTEAFFGQGTRLTVV.